A selection of T cell receptor beta chains follows, all from one sample in a study of Tregs in tolerant kidney transplant recipients. Some clones are missing from TCRdb's copy, which holds only in-frame ones; the method was immunoSEQ multiplex PCR. The sample records about 56,000 clones, around 82% being singletons. Sequencing input: CD4+ T cells from blood. These receptors were taken from a human donor in good health. Each CDR3 is given with its conserved first and last residue. Fields, in order: D gene, clone size, V gene, J gene, CDR3 protein, CDR3 DNA. The D gene is left open where the match is weak. Clone sizes are given selectively: once, few, many, or a class where the clone is expanded.

TRBD1	-	TRBV6-5	TRBJ2-3	CASRWDRATDTQYF	TGTGCCAGCAGGTGGGACAGGGCCACAGATACGCAGTATTTT
TRBD2	-	TRBV6-5	TRBJ2-5	CASSYMTSGETQYF	TGTGCCAGCAGTTACATGACTAGCGGAGAGACCCAGTACTTC
-	-	TRBV4-3	TRBJ2-1	CASSEIRRRASYNEQFF	TGCGCCAGCAGCGAAATTCGCAGGAGGGCGTCCTACAATGAGCAGTTCTTC
-	-	TRBV4-2	TRBJ1-4	CASSQEMGVNEKLFF	TGTGCCAGCAGCCAAGAGATGGGGGTTAATGAAAAACTGTTTTTT
TRBD2	-	TRBV7-9	TRBJ2-5	CASSLAGGETQYF	TGTGCCAGCAGCTTAGCGGGAGGGGAGACCCAGTACTTC
-	-	TRBV5-6	TRBJ2-1	CASTTGLGHNEQFF	TGTGCCAGCACCACAGGGCTTGGACACAATGAGCAGTTCTTC
-	-	TRBV29-1	TRBJ2-5	CSLRTRVETQYF	TGCAGCCTCAGGACCCGCGTAGAGACCCAGTACTTC
-	-	TRBV23-1	TRBJ2-1	CASSPPGAAPYNEQFF	TGCGCCAGCAGTCCCCCCGGGGCAGCTCCCTACAATGAGCAGTTCTTC
TRBD1	-	TRBV7-2	TRBJ1-1	CASSQSGTGNTEAFF	TGTGCCAGCAGCCAATCCGGGACAGGGAACACTGAAGCTTTCTTT
TRBD1	-	TRBV10-3	TRBJ2-3	CAISESGKKGAPSTDTQYF	TGTGCCATCAGTGAGTCCGGAAAGAAGGGGGCGCCGAGCACAGATACGCAGTATTTT
-	-	TRBV15	TRBJ1-5	CATSTTESSNQPQHF	TGTGCCACCAGCACGACAGAGTCTAGCAATCAGCCCCAGCATTTT
-	-	TRBV29-1	TRBJ2-6	CSVSFGANVLTF	TGCAGCGTGTCCTTTGGGGCCAACGTCCTGACTTTC
-	-	TRBV29-1	TRBJ1-2	CSVLAGTLHGYTF	TGCAGCGTTCTCGCCGGGACACTTCATGGCTACACCTTC
-	-	TRBV15	TRBJ2-1	CATSRDGRTGDEQFF	TGTGCCACCAGCAGAGATGGAAGGACGGGAGACGAGCAGTTCTTC
TRBD1	-	TRBV2	TRBJ1-5	CASSAPAGQGEQPQHF	TGTGCCAGCAGTGCACCGGCGGGACAGGGTGAACAGCCCCAGCATTTT
-	-	TRBV21-1	TRBJ2-5	CASSNGRCQETQYF	TGTGCCAGCAGCAATGGCAGGTGCCAAGAGACCCAGTACTTC
TRBD1	-	TRBV7-2	TRBJ1-2	CASSLARQGPRGYTF	TGTGCCAGCAGCTTAGCCCGACAGGGACCGAGGGGCTACACCTTC
-	-	TRBV7-9	TRBJ2-7	CASSLETNGEQYF	TGTGCCAGCAGCTTAGAGACTAACGGCGAGCAGTACTTC
-	-	TRBV5-1	TRBJ2-3	CASSLDQPRRQYF	TGCGCCAGCAGCTTGGACCAGCCGCGGAGGCAGTATTTT
TRBD1	once	TRBV27	TRBJ2-7	CASSRAQTGGYEQYF	TGTGCCAGCAGTAGGGCCCAGACAGGGGGCTACGAGCAGTACTTC
-	-	TRBV5-1	TRBJ1-2	CASSRGGSKENGYTF	TGCGCCAGCAGCCGCGGAGGGAGTAAGGAGAATGGCTACACCTTC
-	-	TRBV5-1	TRBJ2-5	CASSLQPSKETQYF	TGCGCCAGCAGCTTGCAACCCAGTAAAGAGACCCAGTACTTC
-	once	TRBV2	TRBJ2-2	CASLPVASLNTGELFF	TGTGCCAGCCTCCCGGTGGCAAGCCTGAACACCGGGGAGCTGTTTTTT
TRBD2	-	TRBV11-2	TRBJ2-2	CASSLDSGRAGELFF	TGTGCCAGCAGCTTAGATAGCGGGAGGGCCGGGGAGCTGTTTTTT
-	few	TRBV2	TRBJ1-5	CASKVGSNQPQHF	TGTGCCAGCAAGGTCGGGAGCAATCAGCCCCAGCATTTT
-	few	TRBV21-1	TRBJ1-4	CASSKFRVPTNEKLFF	TGTGCCAGCAGCAAATTCAGGGTACCAACTAATGAAAAACTGTTTTTT
TRBD1	once	TRBV5-4	TRBJ2-1	CASSWGQPNSYNEQFF	TGTGCCAGCAGCTGGGGACAGCCTAACTCCTACAATGAGCAGTTCTTC
-	-	TRBV15	TRBJ2-1	CATSRQVSSYNEQFF	TGTGCCACCAGCCGACAGGTTTCCTCCTACAATGAGCAGTTCTTC
-	-	TRBV6-5	TRBJ2-7	CASSNTQVGGYEQYF	TGTGCCAGCAGTAATACACAGGTTGGGGGCTACGAGCAGTACTTC
-	-	TRBV7-9	TRBJ1-3	CASSLPFGGRAFGNTIYF	TGTGCCAGCAGCTTACCTTTTGGAGGGAGGGCTTTTGGAAACACCATATATTTT
TRBD1	-	TRBV20-1	TRBJ1-1	CSATDREIGFF	TGCAGTGCTACGGACAGGGAAATTGGTTTCTTT
-	-	TRBV7-3	TRBJ2-1	CASSFGRDNEQFF	TGTGCCAGCAGCTTCGGCCGGGACAATGAGCAGTTCTTC
-	-	TRBV30	TRBJ2-2	CAWASGALGELFF	TGTGCCTGGGCCTCCGGGGCCCTCGGGGAGCTGTTTTTT
-	-	TRBV4-1	TRBJ2-3	CASSQVSGLTDTQYF	TGCGCCAGCAGCCAAGTTAGCGGACTCACAGATACGCAGTATTTT
TRBD1	-	TRBV6-5	TRBJ1-4	CASRQDRGNEKLFF	TGTGCCAGCAGGCAGGACAGGGGTAATGAAAAACTGTTTTTT
TRBD1	-	TRBV11-2	TRBJ2-5	CASSVGQQETQYF	TGTGCCAGCAGCGTGGGACAGCAAGAGACCCAGTACTTC
-	few	TRBV9	TRBJ2-5	CASSPRGASSQETQYF	TGTGCCAGCAGCCCACGTGGGGCTAGCTCCCAAGAGACCCAGTACTTC
TRBD1	-	TRBV6-5	TRBJ2-7	CASRRVTGGNYEQYF	TGTGCCAGCAGGCGAGTGACAGGGGGTAACTACGAGCAGTACTTC
TRBD2	-	TRBV7-9	TRBJ2-3	CASSLGSGGGTDTQYF	TGTGCCAGCAGCTTAGGTAGCGGGGGAGGCACAGATACGCAGTATTTT
-	few	TRBV6-1	TRBJ1-4	CASSEALTQATNEKLFF	TGTGCCAGCAGTGAAGCGTTAACTCAAGCAACTAATGAAAAACTGTTTTTT
-	-	TRBV6-5	TRBJ2-5	CASSFRTWGTQYF	TGTGCCAGCAGTTTCCGGACCTGGGGGACCCAGTACTTC
-	-	TRBV6-1	TRBJ2-7	CASKVSTPNSYEQYF	TGTGCCAGCAAGGTATCCACACCGAACTCCTACGAGCAGTACTTC
TRBD2	few	TRBV18	TRBJ2-7	CASSPMAGGNYEQYF	TGTGCCAGCTCACCAATGGCGGGAGGGAACTACGAGCAGTACTTC
TRBD2	once	TRBV15	TRBJ2-5	CATSRGLAGGETQYF	TGTGCCACCAGCAGAGGTCTAGCGGGAGGGGAGACCCAGTACTTC
-	few	TRBV19	TRBJ1-5	CASSGGRGIGSQHF	TGTGCCAGTAGCGGGGGCCGGGGGATCGGGTCCCAGCATTTT
-	-	TRBV7-9	TRBJ1-3	CASITGNTIYF	TGTGCCAGCATAACGGGAAACACCATATATTTT
-	few	TRBV4-2	TRBJ1-1	CASGVSTGQAFF	TGTGCCAGCGGGGTATCCACAGGTCAAGCTTTCTTT
-	-	TRBV5-6	TRBJ2-2	CASSFFRNTGELFF	TGTGCCAGCAGCTTTTTCAGAAACACCGGGGAGCTGTTTTTT
-	-	TRBV7-9	TRBJ2-3	CASSLTGTDTQYF	TGTGCCAGCAGCTTAACAGGCACAGATACGCAGTATTTT
TRBD2	-	TRBV7-2	TRBJ2-2	CASNLGGAGTGELFF	TGTGCCAGCAACCTCGGGGGGGCAGGCACCGGGGAGCTGTTTTTT
-	-	TRBV27	TRBJ2-7	CASSLDSWGSSSYEQYF	TGTGCCAGCAGTTTGGACTCGTGGGGGTCCAGCTCCTACGAGCAGTACTTC
-	-	TRBV2	TRBJ1-6	CASIGDRDSPLHF	TGTGCCAGCATAGGGGATAGGGATTCACCCCTCCACTTT
-	few	TRBV4-3	TRBJ1-6	CASSHGQLEPLHF	TGCGCCAGCAGCCATGGGCAGCTTGAACCCCTCCACTTT
TRBD2	once	TRBV12-5	TRBJ2-5	CASGLSGGETQYF	TGTGCTAGTGGTTTGTCGGGAGGGGAGACCCAGTACTTC
TRBD2	-	TRBV11-3	TRBJ2-5	CASSPVAGGRAQYF	TGTGCCAGCAGCCCCGTAGCGGGAGGAAGGGCGCAGTACTTC